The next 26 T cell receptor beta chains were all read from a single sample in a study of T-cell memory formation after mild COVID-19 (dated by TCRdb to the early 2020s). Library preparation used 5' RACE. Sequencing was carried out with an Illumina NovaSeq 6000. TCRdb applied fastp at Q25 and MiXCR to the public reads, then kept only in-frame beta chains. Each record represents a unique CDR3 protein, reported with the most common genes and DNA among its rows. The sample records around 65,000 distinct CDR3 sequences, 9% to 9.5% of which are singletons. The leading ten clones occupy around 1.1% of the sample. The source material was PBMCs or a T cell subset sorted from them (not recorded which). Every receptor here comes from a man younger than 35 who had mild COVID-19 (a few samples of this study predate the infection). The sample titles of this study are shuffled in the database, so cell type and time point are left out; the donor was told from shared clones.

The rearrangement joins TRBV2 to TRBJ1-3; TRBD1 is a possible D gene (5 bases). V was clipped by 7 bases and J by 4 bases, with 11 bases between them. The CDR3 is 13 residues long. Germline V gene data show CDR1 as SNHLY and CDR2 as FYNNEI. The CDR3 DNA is TGTGCCAGCATGCGGGGGTTCGGAAACACCATATATTTT. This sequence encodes CASMRGFGNTIYF.

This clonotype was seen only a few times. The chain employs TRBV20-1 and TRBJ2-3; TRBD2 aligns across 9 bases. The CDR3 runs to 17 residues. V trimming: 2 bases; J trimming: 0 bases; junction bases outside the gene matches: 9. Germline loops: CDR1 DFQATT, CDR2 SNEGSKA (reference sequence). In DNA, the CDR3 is TGCAGTGCTAGACACACCCGGAGCGGGGGGAGCACAGATACGCAGTATTTT. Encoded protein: CSARHTRSGGSTDTQYF.

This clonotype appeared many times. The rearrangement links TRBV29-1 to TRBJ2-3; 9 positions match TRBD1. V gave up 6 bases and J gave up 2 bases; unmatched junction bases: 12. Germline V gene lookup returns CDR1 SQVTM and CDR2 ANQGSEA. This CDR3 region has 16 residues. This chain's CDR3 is CSVDPGQGEVTDTQYF. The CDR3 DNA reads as TGCAGCGTAGACCCGGGACAGGGTGAGGTCACAGATACGCAGTATTTT.

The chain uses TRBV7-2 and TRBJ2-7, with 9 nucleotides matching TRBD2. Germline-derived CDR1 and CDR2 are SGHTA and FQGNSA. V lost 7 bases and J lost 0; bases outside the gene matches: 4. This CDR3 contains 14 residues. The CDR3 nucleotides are TGTGCCAGCAAGCGGGGGGACAGCTCCTACGAGCAGTACTTC. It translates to CASKRGDSSYEQYF.

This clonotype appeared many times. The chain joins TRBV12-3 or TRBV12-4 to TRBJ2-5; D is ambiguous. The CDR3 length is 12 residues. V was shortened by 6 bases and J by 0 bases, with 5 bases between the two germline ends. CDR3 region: CASSRDQETQYF. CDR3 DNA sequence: TGTGCCAGCAGCCGGGACCAAGAGACCCAGTACTTC.

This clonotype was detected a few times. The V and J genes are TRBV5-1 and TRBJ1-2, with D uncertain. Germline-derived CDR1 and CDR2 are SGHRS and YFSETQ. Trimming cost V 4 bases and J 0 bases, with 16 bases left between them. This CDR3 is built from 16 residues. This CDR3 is CASSDIPGDPNYGYTF. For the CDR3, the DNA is TGCGCCAGCAGCGACATCCCAGGAGACCCTAACTATGGCTACACCTTC.

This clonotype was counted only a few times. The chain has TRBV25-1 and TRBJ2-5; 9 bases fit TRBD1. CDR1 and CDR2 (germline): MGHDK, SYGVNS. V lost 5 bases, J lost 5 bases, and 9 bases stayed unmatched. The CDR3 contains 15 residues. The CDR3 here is CASSPPRQGGETQYF. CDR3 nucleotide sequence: TGTGCCAGCAGTCCCCCCCGACAGGGGGGCGAGACCCAGTACTTC.

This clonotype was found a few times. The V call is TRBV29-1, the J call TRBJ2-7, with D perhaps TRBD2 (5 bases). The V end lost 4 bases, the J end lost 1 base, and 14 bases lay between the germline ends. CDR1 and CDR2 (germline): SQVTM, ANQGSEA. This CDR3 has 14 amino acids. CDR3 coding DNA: TGCAGCGTTGCTTCGGGGATCCAATCCTACGAGCAGTACTTC. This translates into CSVASGIQSYEQYF.

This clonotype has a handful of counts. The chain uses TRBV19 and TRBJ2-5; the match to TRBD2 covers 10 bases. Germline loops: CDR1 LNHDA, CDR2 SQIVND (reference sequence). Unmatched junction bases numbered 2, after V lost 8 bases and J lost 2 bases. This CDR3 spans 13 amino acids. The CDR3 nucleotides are TGTGCCAGTCGGACTAGCGGACAAGAGACCCAGTACTTC. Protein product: CASRTSGQETQYF.

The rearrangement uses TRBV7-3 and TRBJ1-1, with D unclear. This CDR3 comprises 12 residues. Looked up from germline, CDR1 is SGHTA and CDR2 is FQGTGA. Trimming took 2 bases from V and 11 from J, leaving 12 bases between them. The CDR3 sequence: CASSLANGRAFF. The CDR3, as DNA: TGTGCCAGCAGCTTAGCAAACGGCCGGGCTTTCTTT.

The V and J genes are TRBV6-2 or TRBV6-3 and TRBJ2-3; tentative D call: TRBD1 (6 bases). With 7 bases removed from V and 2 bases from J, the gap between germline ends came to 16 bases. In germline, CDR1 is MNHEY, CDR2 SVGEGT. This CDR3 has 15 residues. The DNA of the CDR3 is TGTGCCAGCAAGTTTGGGGACACCAACACAGATACGCAGTATTTT. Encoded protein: CASKFGDTNTDTQYF.

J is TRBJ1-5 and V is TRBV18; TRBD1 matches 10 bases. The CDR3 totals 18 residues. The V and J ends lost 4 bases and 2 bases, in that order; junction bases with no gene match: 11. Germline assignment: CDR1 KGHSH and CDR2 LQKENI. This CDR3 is CASSHLNTGTGGNQPQHF. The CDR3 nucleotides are TGTGCCAGCTCACATCTGAATACCGGGACAGGGGGCAATCAGCCCCAGCATTTT. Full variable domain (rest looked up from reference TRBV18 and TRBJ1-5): NAGVMQNPRHLVRRRGQEARLRCSPMKGHSHVYWYRQLPEEGLKFMVYLQKENIIDESGMPKERFSAEFPKEGPSILRIQQVVRGDSAAYFCASSHLNTGTGGNQPQHFGDGTRLSIL.

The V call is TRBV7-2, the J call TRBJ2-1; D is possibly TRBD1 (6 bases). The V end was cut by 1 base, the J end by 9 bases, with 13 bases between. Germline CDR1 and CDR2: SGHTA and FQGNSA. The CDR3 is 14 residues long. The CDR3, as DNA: TGTGCCAGCAGCTTAGTCTGGGGGCCCGGTGAGCAGTTCTTC. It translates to CASSLVWGPGEQFF.

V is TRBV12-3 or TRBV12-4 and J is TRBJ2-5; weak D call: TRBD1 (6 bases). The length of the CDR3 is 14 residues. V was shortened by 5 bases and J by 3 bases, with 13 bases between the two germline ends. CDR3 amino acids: CASSDLRGKETQYF. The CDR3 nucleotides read TGTGCCAGCAGTGATCTTAGGGGGAAAGAGACCCAGTACTTC.

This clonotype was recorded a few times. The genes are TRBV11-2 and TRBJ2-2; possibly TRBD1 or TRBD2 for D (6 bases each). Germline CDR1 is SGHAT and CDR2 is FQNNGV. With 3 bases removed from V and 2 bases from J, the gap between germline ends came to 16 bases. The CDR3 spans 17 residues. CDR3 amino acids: CASSFRGDRTNTGELFF. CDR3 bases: TGTGCCAGCAGCTTTAGGGGGGACCGGACTAACACCGGGGAGCTGTTTTTT.

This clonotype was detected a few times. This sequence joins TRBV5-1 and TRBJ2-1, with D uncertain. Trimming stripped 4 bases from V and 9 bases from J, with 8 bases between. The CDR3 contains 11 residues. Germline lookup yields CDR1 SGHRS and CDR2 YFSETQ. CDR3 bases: TGCGCCAGCAGCGGAGATACTGAGCAGTTCTTC. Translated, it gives CASSGDTEQFF. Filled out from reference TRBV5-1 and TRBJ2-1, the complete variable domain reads KAGVTQTPRYLIKTRGQQVTLSCSPISGHRSVSWYQQTPGQGLQFLFEYFSETQRNKGNFPGRFSGRQFSNSRSEMNVSTLELGDSALYLCASSGDTEQFFGPGTRLTVL.

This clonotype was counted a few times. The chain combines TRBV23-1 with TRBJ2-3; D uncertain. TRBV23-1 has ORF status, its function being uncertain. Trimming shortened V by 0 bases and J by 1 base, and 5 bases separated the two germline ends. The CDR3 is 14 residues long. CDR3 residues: CASSQSGGTDTQYF. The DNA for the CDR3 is TGCGCCAGCAGTCAATCGGGCGGCACAGATACGCAGTATTTT.

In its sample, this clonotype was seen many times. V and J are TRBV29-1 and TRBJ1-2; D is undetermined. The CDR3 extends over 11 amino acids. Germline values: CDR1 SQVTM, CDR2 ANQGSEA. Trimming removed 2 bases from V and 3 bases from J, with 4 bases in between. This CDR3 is CSVEKDYGYTF. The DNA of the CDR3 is TGCAGCGTTGAAAAGGACTATGGCTACACCTTC.

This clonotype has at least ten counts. CDR3 sequence: CASSLKGGYGYTF. The CDR3 coding sequence is TGTGCCAGCAGTTTGAAAGGGGGCTATGGCTACACCTTC. The V and J genes are TRBV12-3 or TRBV12-4 and TRBJ1-2, with a weak D call TRBD1 (6 bases). Trimming took off 3 bases at V and 4 bases at J, with 9 bases between the two ends. The CDR3 runs to 13 residues.

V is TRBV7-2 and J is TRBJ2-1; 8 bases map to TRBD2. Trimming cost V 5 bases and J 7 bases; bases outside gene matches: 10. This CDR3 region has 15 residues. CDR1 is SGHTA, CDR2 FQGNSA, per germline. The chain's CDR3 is CASSVPGGLGNEQFF. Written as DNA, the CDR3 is TGTGCCAGCAGCGTCCCGGGGGGGCTGGGGAATGAGCAGTTCTTC.

The CDR3 is CASSNPGDTQYF. CDR3 coding DNA: TGTGCCAGCAGCAACCCGGGGGATACGCAGTATTTT. This chain uses TRBV7-2 with TRBJ2-3, with D possibly being TRBD2 (5 bases). The V gene's germline CDR1 is SGHTA and CDR2 FQGNSA. The V end lost 5 bases, the J end lost 6 bases, and 9 bases lay between the germline ends. CDR3 length: 12 residues.

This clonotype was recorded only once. CDR3 nucleotides: TGTGCCAGCTCACCACCGGACAGGGAAACTGAAGCTTTCTTT. Translated: CASSPPDRETEAFF. V is TRBV18 and J is TRBJ1-1; TRBD1 matches at 8 bases. CDR1 KGHSH and CDR2 LQKENI come from the germline V gene. The CDR3 loop spans 14 amino acids. V trimming: 0 bases; J trimming: 5 bases; junction bases outside the gene matches: 2.

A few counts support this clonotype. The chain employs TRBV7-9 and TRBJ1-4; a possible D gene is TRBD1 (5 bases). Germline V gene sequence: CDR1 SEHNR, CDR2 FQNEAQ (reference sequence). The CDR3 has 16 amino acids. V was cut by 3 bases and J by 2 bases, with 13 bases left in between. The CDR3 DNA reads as TGTGCCAGCAGCTTCGGTGGTTCAGGGACTAATGAAAAACTGTTTTTT. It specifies CASSFGGSGTNEKLFF.

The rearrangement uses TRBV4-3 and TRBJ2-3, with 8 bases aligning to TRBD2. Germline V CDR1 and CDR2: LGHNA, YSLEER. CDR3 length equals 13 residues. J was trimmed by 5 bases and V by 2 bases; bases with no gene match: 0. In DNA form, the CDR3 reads TGCGCCAGCAGCCAAACTAGCGGAGATACGCAGTATTTT. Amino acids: CASSQTSGDTQYF.

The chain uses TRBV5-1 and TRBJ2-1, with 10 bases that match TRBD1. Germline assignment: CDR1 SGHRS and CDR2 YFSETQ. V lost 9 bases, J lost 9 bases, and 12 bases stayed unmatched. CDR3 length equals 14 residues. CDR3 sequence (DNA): TGCGCCACGGCAGGGACAGGGGAGGGTATTGAGCAGTTCTTC. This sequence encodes CATAGTGEGIEQFF.

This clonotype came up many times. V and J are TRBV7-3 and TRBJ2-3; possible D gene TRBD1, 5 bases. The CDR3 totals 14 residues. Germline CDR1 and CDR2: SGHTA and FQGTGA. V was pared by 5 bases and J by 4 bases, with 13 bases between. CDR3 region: CASSRAGLPDTQYF. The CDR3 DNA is TGTGCCAGCAGCCGGGCAGGGCTCCCAGATACGCAGTATTTT.